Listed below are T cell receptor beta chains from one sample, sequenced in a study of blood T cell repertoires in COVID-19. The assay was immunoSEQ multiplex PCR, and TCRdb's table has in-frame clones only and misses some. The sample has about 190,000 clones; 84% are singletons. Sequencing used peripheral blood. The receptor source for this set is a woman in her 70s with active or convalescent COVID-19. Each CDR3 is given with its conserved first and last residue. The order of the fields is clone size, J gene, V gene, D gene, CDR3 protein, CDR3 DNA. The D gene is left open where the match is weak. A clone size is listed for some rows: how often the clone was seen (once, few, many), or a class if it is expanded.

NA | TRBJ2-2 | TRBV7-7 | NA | CASSLGGRAGELFF | TGTGCCAGCAGCTTAGGAGGCAGGGCCGGGGAGCTGTTTTTT
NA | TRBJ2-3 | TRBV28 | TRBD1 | CASSLSGGTGGADTQYF | TGTGCCAGCAGTTTATCAGGTGGGACAGGGGGAGCAGATACGCAGTATTTT
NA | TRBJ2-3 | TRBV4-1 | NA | CASSQDWRTDTQYF | TGCGCCAGCAGCCAAGATTGGCGCACAGATACGCAGTATTTT
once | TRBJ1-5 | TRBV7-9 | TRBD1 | CASSGGTGISNQPQHF | TGTGCCAGCAGCGGAGGGACAGGGATTAGCAATCAGCCCCAGCATTTT
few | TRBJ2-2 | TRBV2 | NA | CASSDRARDTGELFF | TGTGCCAGCAGTGATCGGGCGAGGGACACCGGGGAGCTGTTTTTT
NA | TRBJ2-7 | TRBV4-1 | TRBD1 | CASSQLRVTGGRNEQYF | TGCGCCAGCAGCCAACTGCGAGTGACAGGGGGCAGGAACGAGCAGTACTTC
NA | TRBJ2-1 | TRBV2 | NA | CASSLTASYNEQFF | TGTGCCAGCAGTTTGACAGCCTCCTACAATGAGCAGTTCTTC
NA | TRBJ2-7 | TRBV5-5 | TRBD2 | CASSLSGSSYEQYF | TGTGCCAGCAGCTTAAGCGGGAGCTCCTACGAGCAGTACTTC
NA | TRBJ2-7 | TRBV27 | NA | CASRPPTRRDEQYF | TGTGCCAGCCGACCTCCGACTAGACGGGACGAGCAGTACTTC
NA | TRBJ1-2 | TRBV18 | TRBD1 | CASSKAFSQGEHGYTF | TGTGCCAGCTCCAAAGCCTTCTCACAGGGGGAACATGGCTACACCTTC
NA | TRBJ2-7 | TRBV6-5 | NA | CASSYSIPDSPYEQYF | TGTGCCAGCAGTTACTCGATACCAGACAGTCCCTACGAGCAGTACTTC
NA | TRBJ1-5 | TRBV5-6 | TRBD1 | CASSFAGQGYQPQHF | TGTGCCAGCAGCTTCGCCGGACAGGGGTATCAGCCCCAGCATTTT
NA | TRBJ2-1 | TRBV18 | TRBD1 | CASSPDPGQHEQFF | TGTGCCAGCTCACCAGATCCGGGACAGCATGAGCAGTTCTTC
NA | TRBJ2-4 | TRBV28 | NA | CASSSRNIQYF | TGTGCCAGCAGTTCTAGAAACATTCAGTACTTC
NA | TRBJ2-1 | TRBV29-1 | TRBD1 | CSVNVIGGMNEQFF | TGCAGCGTTAACGTTATAGGGGGCATGAATGAGCAGTTCTTC
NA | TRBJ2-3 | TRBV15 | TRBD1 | CATSNRDRGTDTQYF | TGTGCCACCAGCAACCGGGACAGGGGCACAGATACGCAGTATTTT
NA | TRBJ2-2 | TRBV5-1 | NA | CASSLSEGNTGELFF | TGCGCCAGCAGCTTGTCTGAGGGTAACACCGGGGAGCTGTTTTTT
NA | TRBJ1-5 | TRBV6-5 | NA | CASTPRGGNQPQHF | TGTGCCAGCACCCCCCGCGGGGGGAATCAGCCCCAGCATTTT
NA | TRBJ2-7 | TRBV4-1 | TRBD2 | CASSQGTSGTGYEQYF | TGCGCCAGCAGCCAAGGGACTAGCGGAACGGGATACGAGCAGTACTTC
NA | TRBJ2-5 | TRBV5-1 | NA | CASSLALLSRQETQYF | TGCGCCAGCAGCTTGGCCCTCCTGAGCAGGCAAGAGACCCAGTACTTC
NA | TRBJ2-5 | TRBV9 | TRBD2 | CASSPPLSGVETQYF | TGTGCCAGCAGCCCGCCCTTGAGCGGGGTGGAGACCCAGTACTTC
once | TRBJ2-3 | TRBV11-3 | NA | CASSLGQGQTDTQYF | TGTGCCAGCAGCTTAGGTCAGGGGCAGACAGATACGCAGTATTTT
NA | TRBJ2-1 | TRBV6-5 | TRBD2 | CASIRAGVGEQFF | TGTGCCAGCATACGAGCGGGAGTCGGGGAGCAGTTCTTC
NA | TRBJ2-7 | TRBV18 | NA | CASSPPLGSGPRYEQYF | TGTGCCAGCTCACCACCGTTGGGGTCAGGGCCAAGGTACGAGCAGTACTTC
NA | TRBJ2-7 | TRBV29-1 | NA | CSCGETYEQYF | TGCAGCTGTGGAGAAACCTACGAGCAGTACTTC
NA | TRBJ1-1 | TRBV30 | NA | CAWNLGTHNTEAFF | TGTGCCTGGAACCTCGGGACACATAACACTGAAGCTTTCTTT
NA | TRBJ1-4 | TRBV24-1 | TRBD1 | CATSEGTGGGGKLFF | TGTGCCACCAGTGAGGGGACAGGGGGAGGAGGAAAACTGTTTTTT
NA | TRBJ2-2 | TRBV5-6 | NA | CASSLGPGYTGELFF | TGTGCCAGCAGCTTGGGGCCAGGCTACACCGGGGAGCTGTTTTTT
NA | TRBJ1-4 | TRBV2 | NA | CASRGQPNEKLFF | TGTGCCAGCAGAGGACAACCAAATGAAAAACTGTTTTTT
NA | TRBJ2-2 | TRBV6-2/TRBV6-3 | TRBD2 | CASSPLAGDWGGELFF | TGTGCCAGCAGTCCCCTAGCGGGAGATTGGGGCGGGGAGCTGTTTTTT
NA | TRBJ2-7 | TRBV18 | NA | CASSPVESGTYEQYF | TGTGCCAGCTCACCTGTCGAATCGGGGACCTACGAGCAGTACTTC